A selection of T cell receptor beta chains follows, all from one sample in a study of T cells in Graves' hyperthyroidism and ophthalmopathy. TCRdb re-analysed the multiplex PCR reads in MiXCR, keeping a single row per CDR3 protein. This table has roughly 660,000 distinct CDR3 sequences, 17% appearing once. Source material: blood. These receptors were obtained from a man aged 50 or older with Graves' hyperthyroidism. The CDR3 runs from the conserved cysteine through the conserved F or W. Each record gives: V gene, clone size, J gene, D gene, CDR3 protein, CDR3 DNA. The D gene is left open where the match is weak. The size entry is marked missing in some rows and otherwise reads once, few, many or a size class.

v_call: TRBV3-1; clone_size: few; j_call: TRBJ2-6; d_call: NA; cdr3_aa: CASSQDRRAGANVLTF; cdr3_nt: TGTGCCAGCAGCCAAGATAGAAGGGCTGGGGCCAACGTCCTGACTTTC
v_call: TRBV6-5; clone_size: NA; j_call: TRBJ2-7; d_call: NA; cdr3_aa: CASSYGTPYEQYF; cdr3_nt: TGTGCCAGCAGTTATGGGACCCCCTACGAGCAGTACTTC
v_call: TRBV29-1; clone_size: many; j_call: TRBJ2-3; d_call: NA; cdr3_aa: CSVEPRWGLRTDTQYF; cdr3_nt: TGCAGCGTTGAACCAAGATGGGGTTTGCGCACAGATACGCAGTATTTT
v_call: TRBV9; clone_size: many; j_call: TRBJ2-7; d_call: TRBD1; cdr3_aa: CASSETGSSYEQYF; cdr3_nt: TGTGCCAGCAGCGAGACAGGGAGCTCCTACGAGCAGTACTTC
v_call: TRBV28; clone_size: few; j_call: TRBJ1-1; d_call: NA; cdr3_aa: CASSSGTPNTEAFF; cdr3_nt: TGTGCCAGCAGTTCGGGGACTCCGAACACTGAAGCTTTCTTT
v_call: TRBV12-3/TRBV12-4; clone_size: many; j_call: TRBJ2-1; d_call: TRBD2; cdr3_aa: CASSARLAGLGEQFF; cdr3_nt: TGTGCCAGCAGTGCCCGACTAGCGGGATTAGGAGAGCAGTTCTTC
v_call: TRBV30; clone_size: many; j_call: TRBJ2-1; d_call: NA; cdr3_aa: CAWSLRQGRVDEQFF; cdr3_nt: TGTGCCTGGAGTCTCCGACAGGGGAGGGTAGATGAGCAGTTCTTC
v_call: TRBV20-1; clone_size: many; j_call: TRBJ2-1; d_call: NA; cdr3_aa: CSARDLRLSNSYNEQFF; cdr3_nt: TGCAGTGCTAGAGATCTCCGGCTGAGTAACTCCTACAATGAGCAGTTCTTC
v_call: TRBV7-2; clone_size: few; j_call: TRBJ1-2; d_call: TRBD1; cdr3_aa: CASSFYVTGDNGYTF; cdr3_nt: TGTGCCAGCAGCTTTTATGTGACAGGGGATAATGGCTACACCTTC
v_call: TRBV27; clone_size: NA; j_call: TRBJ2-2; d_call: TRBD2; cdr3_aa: CASGLNSAGVGYGELFF; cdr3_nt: TGTGCCAGCGGACTAAATTCAGCGGGAGTCGGATACGGGGAGCTGTTTTTT
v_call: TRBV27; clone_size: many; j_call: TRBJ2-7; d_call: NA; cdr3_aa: CASSLYQGANSYEQYF; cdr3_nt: TGTGCCAGCAGTTTATACCAGGGAGCAAACTCCTACGAGCAGTACTTC
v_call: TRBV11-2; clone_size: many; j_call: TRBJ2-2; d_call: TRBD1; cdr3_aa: CASSPGQGARELFF; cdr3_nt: TGTGCCAGCAGCCCTGGACAGGGGGCGCGGGAGCTGTTTTTT
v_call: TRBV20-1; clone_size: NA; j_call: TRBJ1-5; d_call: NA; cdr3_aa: CSANIMAGSNQPQHF; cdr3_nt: TGCAGTGCTAATATCATGGCCGGTAGCAATCAGCCCCAGCATTTT
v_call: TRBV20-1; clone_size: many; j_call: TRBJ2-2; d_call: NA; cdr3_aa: CSASPYPSGELFF; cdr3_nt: TGCAGTGCTAGTCCCTACCCCAGCGGGGAGCTGTTTTTT
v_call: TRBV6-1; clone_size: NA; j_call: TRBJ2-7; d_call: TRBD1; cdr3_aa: CASSLRTGATYEQYF; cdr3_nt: TGTGCCAGCAGTTTACGGACAGGGGCTACCTACGAGCAGTACTTC
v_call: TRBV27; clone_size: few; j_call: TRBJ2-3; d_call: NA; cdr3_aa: CASSLRGASTDTQYF; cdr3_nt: TGTGCCAGCAGTTTAAGGGGGGCTAGCACAGATACGCAGTATTTT
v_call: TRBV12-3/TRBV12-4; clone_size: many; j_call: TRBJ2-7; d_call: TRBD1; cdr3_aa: CASSFGQGVNYEQYF; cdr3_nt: TGTGCCAGCAGTTTTGGACAGGGGGTGAACTACGAGCAGTACTTC
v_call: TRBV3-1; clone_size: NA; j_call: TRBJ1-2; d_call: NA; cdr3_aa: CASSQGAHSAYGYTF; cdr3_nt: TGTGCCAGCAGCCAAGGGGCCCACTCGGCCTATGGCTACACCTTC
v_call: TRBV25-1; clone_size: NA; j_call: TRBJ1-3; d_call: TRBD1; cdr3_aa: CASSEWGQTNTIYF; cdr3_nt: TGTGCCAGCAGTGAGTGGGGACAGACAAACACCATATATTTT
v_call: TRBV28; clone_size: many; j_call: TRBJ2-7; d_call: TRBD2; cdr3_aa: CASSGRVAGRSYEQYF; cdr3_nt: TGTGCCAGCAGTGGACGGGTAGCGGGCCGCAGCTACGAGCAGTACTTC
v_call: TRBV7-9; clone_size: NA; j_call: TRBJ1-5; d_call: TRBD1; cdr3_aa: CASSFHRGSNQPQHF; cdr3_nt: TGTGCCAGCAGCTTCCACAGGGGTAGCAATCAGCCCCAGCATTTT
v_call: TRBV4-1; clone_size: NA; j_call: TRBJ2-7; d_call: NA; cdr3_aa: CASSYRDKTPYEQYF; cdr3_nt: TGCGCCAGCAGCTACCGGGACAAAACTCCCTACGAGCAGTACTTC
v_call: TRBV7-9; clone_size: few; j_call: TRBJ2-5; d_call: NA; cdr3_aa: CASSFLSGETQYF; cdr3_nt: TGTGCCAGCAGCTTCCTGTCCGGGGAGACCCAGTACTTC
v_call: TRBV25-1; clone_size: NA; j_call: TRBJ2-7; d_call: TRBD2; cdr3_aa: CASSESAGVSGRSSYEQYF; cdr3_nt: TGTGCCAGCAGTGAATCGGCAGGCGTTAGCGGGAGGAGCTCCTACGAGCAGTACTTC
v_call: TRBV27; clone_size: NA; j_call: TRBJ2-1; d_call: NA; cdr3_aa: CASRSRRDNEQFF; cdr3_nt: TGTGCCAGCAGATCGCGCAGGGACAATGAGCAGTTCTTC
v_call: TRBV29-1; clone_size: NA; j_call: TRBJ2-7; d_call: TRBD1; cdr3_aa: CSVTGTDNSYEQYF; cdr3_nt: TGCAGCGTCACCGGGACAGATAACTCCTACGAGCAGTACTTC
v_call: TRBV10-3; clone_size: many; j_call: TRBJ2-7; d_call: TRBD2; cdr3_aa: CAISRLLAGESEQYF; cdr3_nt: TGTGCCATCAGCCGCCTTCTAGCGGGAGAGTCCGAGCAGTACTTC
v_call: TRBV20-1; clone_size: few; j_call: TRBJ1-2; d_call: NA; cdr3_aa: CSARGLGYTF; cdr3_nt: TGCAGTGCCCGGGGCCTCGGCTACACCTTC
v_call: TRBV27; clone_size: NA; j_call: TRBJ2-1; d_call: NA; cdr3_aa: CASSYRRQASSYNEQFF; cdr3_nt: TGTGCCAGCAGTTATCGACGGCAGGCCAGCTCCTACAATGAGCAGTTCTTC
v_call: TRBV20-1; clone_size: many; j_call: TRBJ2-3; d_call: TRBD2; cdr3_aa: CSARPTSGARSSTDTQYF; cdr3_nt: TGCAGTGCTAGACCTACTAGCGGGGCACGTTCTAGCACAGATACGCAGTATTTT
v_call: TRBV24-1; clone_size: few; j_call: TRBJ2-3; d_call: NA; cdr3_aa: CATSVARTDTQYF; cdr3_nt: TGTGCCACCAGTGTTGCCCGCACAGATACGCAGTATTTT
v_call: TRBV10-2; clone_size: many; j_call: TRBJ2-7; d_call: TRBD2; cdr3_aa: CASSHGLAGGLIREQYF; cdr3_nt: TGCGCCAGCAGTCATGGACTAGCGGGAGGCCTTATAAGGGAGCAGTACTTC
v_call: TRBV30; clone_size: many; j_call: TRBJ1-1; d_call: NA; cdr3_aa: CAWIWGVGNTEAFF; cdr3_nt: TGTGCCTGGATTTGGGGCGTTGGGAACACTGAAGCTTTCTTT
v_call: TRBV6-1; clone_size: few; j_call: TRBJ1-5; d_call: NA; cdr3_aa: CASSEVQPQHF; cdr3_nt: TGTGCCAGCAGTGAAGTTCAGCCCCAGCATTTT
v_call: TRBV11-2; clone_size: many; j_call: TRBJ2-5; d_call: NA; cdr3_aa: CASSPGSTVFLETQYF; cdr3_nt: TGTGCCAGCAGCCCGGGGTCTACAGTTTTCTTGGAGACCCAGTACTTC
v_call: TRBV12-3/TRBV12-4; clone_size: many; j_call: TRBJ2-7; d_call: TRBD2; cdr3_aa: CASSYQGLAGSTYEQYF; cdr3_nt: TGTGCCAGCAGTTACCAAGGACTAGCGGGATCTACCTACGAGCAGTACTTC
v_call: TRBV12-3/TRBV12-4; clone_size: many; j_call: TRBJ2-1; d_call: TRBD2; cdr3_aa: CASNPGGDEQFF; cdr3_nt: TGTGCCAGCAACCCGGGGGGAGATGAGCAGTTCTTC
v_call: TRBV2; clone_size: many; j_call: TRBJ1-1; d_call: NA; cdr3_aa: CASSDFGENTEAFF; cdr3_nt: TGTGCCAGCAGTGATTTCGGGGAGAACACTGAAGCTTTCTTT
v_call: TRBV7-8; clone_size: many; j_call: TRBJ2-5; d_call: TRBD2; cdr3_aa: CASSLARLAGRAAETQYF; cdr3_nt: TGTGCCAGCAGCTTAGCGCGTCTAGCGGGAAGGGCCGCAGAGACCCAGTACTTC
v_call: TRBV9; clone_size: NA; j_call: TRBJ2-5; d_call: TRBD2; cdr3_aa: CASSVRGLAGVQETQYF; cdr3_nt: TGTGCCAGCAGCGTCAGGGGACTAGCGGGCGTCCAAGAGACCCAGTACTTC
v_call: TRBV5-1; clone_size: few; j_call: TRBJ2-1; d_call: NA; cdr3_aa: CASSIGTAVVNEQFF; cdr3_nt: TGCGCCAGCAGCATCGGGACTGCGGTGGTCAATGAGCAGTTCTTC
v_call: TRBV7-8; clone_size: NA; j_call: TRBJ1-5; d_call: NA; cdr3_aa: CASSLFQGTVVGYSNQPQHF; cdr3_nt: TGTGCCAGCAGCTTATTTCAAGGGACCGTAGTAGGATATAGCAATCAGCCCCAGCATTTT
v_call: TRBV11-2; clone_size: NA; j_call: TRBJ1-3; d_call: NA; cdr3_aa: CASSLKDTPRVRGNTIYF; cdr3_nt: TGTGCCAGCAGCTTGAAAGACACCCCCAGGGTTCGTGGAAACACCATATATTTT
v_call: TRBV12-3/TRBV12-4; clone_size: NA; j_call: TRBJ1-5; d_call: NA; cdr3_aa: CASSYHGQDNSNQPQHF; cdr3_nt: TGTGCCAGCAGTTACCACGGGCAGGATAATAGCAATCAGCCCCAGCATTTT
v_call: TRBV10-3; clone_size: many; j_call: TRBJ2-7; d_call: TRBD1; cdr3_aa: CAIRPAGQGGEQYF; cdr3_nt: TGTGCCATCAGACCCGCGGGACAGGGAGGCGAGCAGTACTTC
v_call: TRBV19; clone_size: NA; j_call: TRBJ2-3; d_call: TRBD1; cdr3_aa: CASSMGTGEDTQYF; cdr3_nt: TGTGCCAGTAGTATGGGGACAGGGGAGGATACGCAGTATTTT
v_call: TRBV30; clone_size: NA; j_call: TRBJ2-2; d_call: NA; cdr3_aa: CAWLASVKDTGELLF; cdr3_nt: TGTGCCTGGCTAGCTAGCGTAAAGGACACCGGGGAGCTGTTGTTT
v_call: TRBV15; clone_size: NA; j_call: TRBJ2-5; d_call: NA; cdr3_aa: CATSRIWGGETQYF; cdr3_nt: TGTGCCACCAGCAGGATTTGGGGTGGGGAGACCCAGTACTTC
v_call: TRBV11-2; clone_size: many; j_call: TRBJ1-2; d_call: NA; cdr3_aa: CASKGGGKIMDGYTF; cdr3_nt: TGTGCCAGCAAAGGAGGGGGAAAGATAATGGATGGCTACACCTTC
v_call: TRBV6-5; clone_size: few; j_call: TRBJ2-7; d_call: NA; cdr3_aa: CASSSPVGAYYEQYF; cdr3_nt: TGTGCCAGCAGTTCCCCTGTTGGAGCTTACTACGAGCAGTACTTC
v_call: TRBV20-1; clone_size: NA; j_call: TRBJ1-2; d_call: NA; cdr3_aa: CSARFWGADYGYTF; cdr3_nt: TGCAGTGCTAGGTTTTGGGGGGCGGACTATGGCTACACCTTC
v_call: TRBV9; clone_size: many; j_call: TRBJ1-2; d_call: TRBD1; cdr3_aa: CASSVGRGLYTF; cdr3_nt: TGTGCCAGCAGCGTAGGAAGGGGGCTATACACCTTC
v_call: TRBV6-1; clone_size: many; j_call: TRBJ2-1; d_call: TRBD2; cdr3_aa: CASSDNSGRAFNEQFF; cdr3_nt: TGTGCCAGCAGCGACAATAGCGGGAGGGCCTTTAATGAGCAGTTCTTC
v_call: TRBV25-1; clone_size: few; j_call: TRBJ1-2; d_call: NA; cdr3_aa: CASSEFVGGNSDGYTF; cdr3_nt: TGTGCCAGCAGTGAATTCGTGGGGGGAAATTCTGATGGCTACACCTTC
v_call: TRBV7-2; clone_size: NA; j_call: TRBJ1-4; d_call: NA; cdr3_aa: CASSSRRGEKLFF; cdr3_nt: TGTGCCAGCAGCTCCCGACGAGGGGAAAAACTGTTTTTT